This T cell receptor beta chain was documented in a study of blood T cell repertoires in COVID-19. Overall study context: Specimens from acute and convalescent COVID-19 originated in the United States, Italy and Spain.

Germline-derived CDR1 and CDR2 are MNHEY and SVGEGT. V lost 5 bases, J lost 7 bases, and 11 bases stayed unmatched. This CDR3 is built from 16 residues. Clones were read by immunoSEQ multiplex PCR, and TCRdb kept only the in-frame ones, dropping some. Of about 230,000 clones listed, around 83% are singletons. This clonotype originated in a man in his forties who had recovered from COVID-19. Material: peripheral blood. The chain couples TRBV6-2 or TRBV6-3 to TRBJ2-1, with 10 bases fitting TRBD2. The chain's CDR3 is CASSPLLLAGGNEQFF. In DNA, the CDR3 is TGTGCCAGCAGTCCCCTGTTGTTAGCGGGGGGTAATGAGCAGTTCTTC.